This section outlines one T cell receptor beta chain sequence together with its context. TCRdb re-derived calls from the RT-PCR reads in MiXCR, one entry per CDR3 protein. The sample contains over 650,000 distinct CDR3 sequences, roughly 18% of which appear only once. This sample stems from a study of response to subunit inactivated influenza vaccine. CDR3 length equals 11 residues. The V end lost 8 bases, the J end lost 8 bases, and 12 bases lay between the germline ends. The V and J genes are TRBV12-3 or TRBV12-4 and TRBJ1-2; D is perhaps TRBD1 (5 bases). The source of this sequence is a man aged 45-65 years who received an inactivated influenza vaccine. Sequenced here: PBMCs from blood, sampled about 5 days after vaccination. The CDR3 loop is CASGPGRGYTF. The CDR3 DNA is TGTGCCAGCGGTCCGGGGCGCGGCTACACCTTC.